The entry below gives a single TCR beta chain sequence along with its context. No antigen is known for it. This record belongs to a study of Ad26.COV2.S vaccination and SARS-CoV-2 variants. In the study overall: Donor allocation was to the COV1001 Ad26.COV2.S trial arm. Donor got 5x10^10 or 1x10^11 viral particles of Ad26.COV2.S. Whole-study findings and limits: Possibly, TCR breadth and depth analyses underestimated total T cell responses. After vaccination, substantial breadth of spike-specific CD8+ and CD4+ responses was reported.

The assay was immunoSEQ multiplex PCR, and TCRdb's table has in-frame clones only and misses some. The sample holds 410,000 or so clones, roughly 90% seen once. V trimming: 5 bases; J trimming: 3 bases; junction bases outside the gene matches: 11. Germline V CDR1 and CDR2: SGHTA, FQGNSA. The CDR3 has 16 amino acids. Treatment indicated: some 19 received Ad26.COV2.S at low or high dose, single or two shots; 5 received placebo; per-sample allocation not given. The samples were gathered on day 63 after the first injection of vaccine or placebo. This TCR came from a person aged 18 to 59 who received the Ad26.COV2.S COVID-19 vaccine or a placebo. This material consisted of peripheral blood, taken in a trial of Ad26.COV2.S vaccine versus placebo. The V gene is TRBV7-2, the J gene TRBJ2-7, with TRBD2 matching 9 bases. The DNA of the CDR3 is TGTGCCAGCAGCCCCGCGTTGCGGGGGGGCCACTACGAGCAGTACTTC. Amino acid sequence: CASSPALRGGHYEQYF.